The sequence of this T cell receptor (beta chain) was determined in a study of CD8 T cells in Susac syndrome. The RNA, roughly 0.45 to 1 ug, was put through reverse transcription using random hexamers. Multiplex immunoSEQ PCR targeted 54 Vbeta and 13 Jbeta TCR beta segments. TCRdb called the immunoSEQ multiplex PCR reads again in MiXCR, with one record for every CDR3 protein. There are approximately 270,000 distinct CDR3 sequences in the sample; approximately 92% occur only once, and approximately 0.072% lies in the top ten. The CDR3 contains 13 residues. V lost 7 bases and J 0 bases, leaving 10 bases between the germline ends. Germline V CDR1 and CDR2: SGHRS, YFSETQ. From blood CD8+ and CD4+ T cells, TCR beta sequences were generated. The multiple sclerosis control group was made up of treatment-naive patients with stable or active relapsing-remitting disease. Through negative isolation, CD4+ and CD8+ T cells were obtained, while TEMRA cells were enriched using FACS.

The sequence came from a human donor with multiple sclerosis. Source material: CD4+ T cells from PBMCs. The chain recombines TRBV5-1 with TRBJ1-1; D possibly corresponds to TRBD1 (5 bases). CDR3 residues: CASGGGLNTEAFF. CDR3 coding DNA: TGCGCCAGCGGCGGGGGATTGAACACTGAAGCTTTCTTT. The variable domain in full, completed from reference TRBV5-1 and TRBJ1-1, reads KAGVTQTPRYLIKTRGQQVTLSCSPISGHRSVSWYQQTPGQGLQFLFEYFSETQRNKGNFPGRFSGRQFSNSRSEMNVSTLELGDSALYLCASGGGLNTEAFFGQGTRLTVV.